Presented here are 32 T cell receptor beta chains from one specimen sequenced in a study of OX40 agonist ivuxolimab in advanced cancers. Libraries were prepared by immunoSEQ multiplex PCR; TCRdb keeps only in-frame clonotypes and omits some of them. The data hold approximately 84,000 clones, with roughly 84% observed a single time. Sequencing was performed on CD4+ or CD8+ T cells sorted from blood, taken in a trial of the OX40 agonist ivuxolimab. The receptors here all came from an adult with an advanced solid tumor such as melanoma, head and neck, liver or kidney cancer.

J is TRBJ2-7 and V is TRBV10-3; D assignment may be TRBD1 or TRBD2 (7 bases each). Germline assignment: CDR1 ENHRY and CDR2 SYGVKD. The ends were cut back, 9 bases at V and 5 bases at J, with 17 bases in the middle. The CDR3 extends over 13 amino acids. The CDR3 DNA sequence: TGTGCCATAGGGGGGGGACAGCAGGACGAGCAGTACGTC. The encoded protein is CAIGGGQQDEQYV.

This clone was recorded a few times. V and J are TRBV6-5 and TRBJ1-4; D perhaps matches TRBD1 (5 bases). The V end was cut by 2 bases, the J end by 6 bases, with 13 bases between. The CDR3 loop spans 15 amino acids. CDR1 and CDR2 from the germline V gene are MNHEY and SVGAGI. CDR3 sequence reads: CASSYDVRADEKLFF. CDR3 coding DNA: TGTGCCAGCAGTTACGATGTCAGGGCGGATGAAAAACTGTTTTTT.

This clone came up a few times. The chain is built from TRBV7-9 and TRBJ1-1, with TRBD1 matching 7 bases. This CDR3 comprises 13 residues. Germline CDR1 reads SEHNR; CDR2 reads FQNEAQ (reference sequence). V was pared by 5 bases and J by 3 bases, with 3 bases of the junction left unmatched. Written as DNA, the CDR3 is TGTGCCAGCAGCCGACAGGGTGACACTGAAGCTTTCTTT. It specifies CASSRQGDTEAFF.

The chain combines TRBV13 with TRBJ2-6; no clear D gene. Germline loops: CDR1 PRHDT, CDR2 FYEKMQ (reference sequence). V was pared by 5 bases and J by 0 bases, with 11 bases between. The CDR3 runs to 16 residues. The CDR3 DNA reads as TGTGCCAGCAGCCTACGGGTTACCTCTGGGGCCAACGTCCTGACTTTC. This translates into CASSLRVTSGANVLTF. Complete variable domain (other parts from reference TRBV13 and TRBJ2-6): AAGVIQSPRHLIKEKRETATLKCYPIPRHDTVYWYQQGPGQDPQFLISFYEKMQSDKGSIPDRFSAQQFSDYHSELNMSSLELGDSALYFCASSLRVTSGANVLTFGAGSRLTVL.

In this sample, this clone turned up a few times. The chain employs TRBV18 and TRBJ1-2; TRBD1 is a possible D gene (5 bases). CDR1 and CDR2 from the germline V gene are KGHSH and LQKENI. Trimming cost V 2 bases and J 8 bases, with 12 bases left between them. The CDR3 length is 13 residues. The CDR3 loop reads CASSPEQDAGYTF. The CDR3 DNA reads TGTGCCAGCTCACCAGAACAGGATGCCGGCTACACCTTC.

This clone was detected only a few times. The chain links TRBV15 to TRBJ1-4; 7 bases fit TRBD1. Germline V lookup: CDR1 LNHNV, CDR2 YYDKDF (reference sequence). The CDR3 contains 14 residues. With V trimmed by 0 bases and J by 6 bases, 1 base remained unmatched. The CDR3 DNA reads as TGTGCCACCAGCAGAGATCAGGGGGATGAAAAACTGTTTTTT. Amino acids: CATSRDQGDEKLFF.

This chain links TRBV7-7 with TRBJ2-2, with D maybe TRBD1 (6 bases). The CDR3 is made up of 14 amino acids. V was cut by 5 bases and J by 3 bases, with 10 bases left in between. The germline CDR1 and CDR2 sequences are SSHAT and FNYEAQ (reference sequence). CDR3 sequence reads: CASSPAGDTGELFF. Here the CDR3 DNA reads TGTGCCAGCAGCCCCGCAGGGGACACCGGGGAGCTGTTTTTT.

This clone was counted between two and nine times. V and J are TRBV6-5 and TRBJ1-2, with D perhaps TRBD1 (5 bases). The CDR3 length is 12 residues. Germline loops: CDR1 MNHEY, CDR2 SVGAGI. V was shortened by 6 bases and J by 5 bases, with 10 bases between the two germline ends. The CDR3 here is CASSRDHYGYTF. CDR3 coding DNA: TGTGCCAGCAGCCGGGACCATTATGGCTACACCTTC.

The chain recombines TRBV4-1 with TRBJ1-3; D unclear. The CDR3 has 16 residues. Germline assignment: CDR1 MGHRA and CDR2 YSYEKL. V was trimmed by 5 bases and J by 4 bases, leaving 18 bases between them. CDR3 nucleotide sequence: TGCGCCAGCAGCTACCGGACTGAACTCTCGGGAAACACCATATATTTT. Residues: CASSYRTELSGNTIYF.

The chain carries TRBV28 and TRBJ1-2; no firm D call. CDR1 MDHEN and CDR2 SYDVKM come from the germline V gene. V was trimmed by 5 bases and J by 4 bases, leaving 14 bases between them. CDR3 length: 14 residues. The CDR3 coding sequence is TGTGCCAGCAGTCGACCGTCTGTTAGCTATGGCTACACCTTC. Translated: CASSRPSVSYGYTF.

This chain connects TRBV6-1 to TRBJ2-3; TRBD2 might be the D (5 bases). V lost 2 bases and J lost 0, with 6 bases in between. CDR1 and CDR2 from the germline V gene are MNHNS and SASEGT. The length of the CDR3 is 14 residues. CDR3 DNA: TGTGCCAGCAGTGAATTAGCGAGCACAGATACGCAGTATTTT. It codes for CASSELASTDTQYF.

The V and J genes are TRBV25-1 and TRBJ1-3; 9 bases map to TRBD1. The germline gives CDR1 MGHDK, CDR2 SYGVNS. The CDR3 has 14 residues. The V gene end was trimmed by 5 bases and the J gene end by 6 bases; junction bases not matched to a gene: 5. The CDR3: CASSTGGETNTIYF. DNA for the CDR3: TGTGCCAGCAGTACAGGGGGCGAGACAAACACCATATATTTT.

DNA for the CDR3: TGCGCCAGCAGCCCGGGTCAGGGTCCCGGCGGCGAGCAAGATACGCAGTATTTT. Amino acids: CASSPGQGPGGEQDTQYF. The rearrangement uses TRBV5-1 and TRBJ2-3; D perhaps matches TRBD1 (5 bases). This CDR3 comprises 18 residues. Germline V gene sequence: CDR1 SGHRS, CDR2 YFSETQ. Trimming removed 4 bases at V and 5 bases at J, with 26 bases between.

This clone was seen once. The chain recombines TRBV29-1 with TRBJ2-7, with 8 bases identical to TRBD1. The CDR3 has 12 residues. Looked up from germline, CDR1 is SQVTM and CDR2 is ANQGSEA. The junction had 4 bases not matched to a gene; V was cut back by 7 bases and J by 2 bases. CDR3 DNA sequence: TGCAGCGCGATGACAGGGGCCTACGAGCAGTACTTC. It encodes CSAMTGAYEQYF.

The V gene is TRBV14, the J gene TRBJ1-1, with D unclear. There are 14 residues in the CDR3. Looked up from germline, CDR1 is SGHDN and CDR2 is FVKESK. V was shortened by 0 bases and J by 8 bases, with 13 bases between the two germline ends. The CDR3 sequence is CASSQEGIGSEAFF. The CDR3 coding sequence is TGTGCCAGCAGCCAAGAAGGAATAGGCTCAGAAGCTTTCTTT.

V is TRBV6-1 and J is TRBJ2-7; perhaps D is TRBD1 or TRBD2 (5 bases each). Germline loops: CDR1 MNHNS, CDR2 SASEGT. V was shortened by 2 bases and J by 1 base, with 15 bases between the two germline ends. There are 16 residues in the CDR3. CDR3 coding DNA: TGTGCCAGCAGTGAACCCGGGGCCGCTGGGTCCTACGAGCAGTACGTC. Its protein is CASSEPGAAGSYEQYV.

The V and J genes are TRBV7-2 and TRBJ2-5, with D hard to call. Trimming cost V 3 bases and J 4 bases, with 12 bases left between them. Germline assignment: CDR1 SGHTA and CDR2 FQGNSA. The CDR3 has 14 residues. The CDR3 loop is CASSFSAWGETQYF. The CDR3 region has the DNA TGTGCCAGCAGCTTCTCGGCCTGGGGAGAGACCCAGTACTTC. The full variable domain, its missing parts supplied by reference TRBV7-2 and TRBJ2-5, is GAGVSQSPSNKVTEKGKDVELRCDPISGHTALYWYRQSLGQGLEFLIYFQGNSAPDKSGLPSDRFSAERTGGSVSTLTIQRTQQEDSAVYLCASSFSAWGETQYFGPGTRLLVL.

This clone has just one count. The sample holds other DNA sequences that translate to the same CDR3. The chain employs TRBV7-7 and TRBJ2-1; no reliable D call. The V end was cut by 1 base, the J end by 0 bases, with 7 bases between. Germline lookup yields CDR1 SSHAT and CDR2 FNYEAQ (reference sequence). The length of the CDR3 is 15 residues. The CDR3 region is CASSLEGGSYNEQFF. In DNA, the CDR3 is TGTGCCAGCAGCTTAGAAGGCGGCTCCTACAATGAGCAGTTCTTC.

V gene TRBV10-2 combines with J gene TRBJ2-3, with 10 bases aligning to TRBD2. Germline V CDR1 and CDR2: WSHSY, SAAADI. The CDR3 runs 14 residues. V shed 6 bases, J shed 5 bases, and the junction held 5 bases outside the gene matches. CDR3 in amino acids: CASRAGGLVDTQYF. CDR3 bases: TGCGCCAGCAGAGCGGGGGGGCTTGTAGATACGCAGTATTTT.

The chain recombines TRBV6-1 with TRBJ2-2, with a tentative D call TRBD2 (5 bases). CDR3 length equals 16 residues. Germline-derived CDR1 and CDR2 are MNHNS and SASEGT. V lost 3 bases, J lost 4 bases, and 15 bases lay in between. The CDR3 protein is CASSDKGSRTTGELFF. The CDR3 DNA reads TGTGCCAGCAGTGATAAAGGGAGTCGGACCACCGGGGAGCTGTTTTTT.

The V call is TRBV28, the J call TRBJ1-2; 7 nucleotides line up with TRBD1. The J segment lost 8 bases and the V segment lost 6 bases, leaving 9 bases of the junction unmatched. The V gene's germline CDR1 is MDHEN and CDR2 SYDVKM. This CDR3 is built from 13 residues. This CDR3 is CASSYGQARGYTF. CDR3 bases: TGTGCCAGCAGCTACGGACAGGCAAGAGGCTACACCTTC.

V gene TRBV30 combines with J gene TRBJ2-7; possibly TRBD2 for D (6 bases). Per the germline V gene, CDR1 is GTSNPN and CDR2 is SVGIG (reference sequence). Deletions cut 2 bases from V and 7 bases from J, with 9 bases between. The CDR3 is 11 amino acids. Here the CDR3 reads CAWSNGGEQYF. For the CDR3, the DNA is TGTGCCTGGAGTAACGGGGGAGAGCAGTACTTC.

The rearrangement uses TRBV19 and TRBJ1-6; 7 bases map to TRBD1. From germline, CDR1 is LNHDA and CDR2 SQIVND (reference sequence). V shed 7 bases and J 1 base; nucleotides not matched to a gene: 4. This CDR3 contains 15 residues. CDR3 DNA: TGTGCCAGTATTGAGGGGGCTTCCTATAATTCACCCCTCCACTTT. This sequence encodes CASIEGASYNSPLHF.

The CDR3 DNA follows: TGCGCCAGCAGTCGCTCGGGGGTCGAGACCCAGTACTTC. Translated, it gives CASSRSGVETQYF. The chain uses TRBV5-1 and TRBJ2-5; D may be TRBD2 (6 bases). The V gene lost 5 bases and the J gene lost 5 bases, with 13 bases spanning the gap. CDR3 length: 13 residues. CDR1 is SGHRS, CDR2 YFSETQ, per germline.

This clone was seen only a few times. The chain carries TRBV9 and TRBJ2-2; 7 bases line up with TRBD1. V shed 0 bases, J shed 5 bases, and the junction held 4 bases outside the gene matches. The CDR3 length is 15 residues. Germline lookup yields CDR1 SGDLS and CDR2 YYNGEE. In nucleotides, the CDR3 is TGTGCCAGCAGCGTAGGCCCCAGGGGGACCGGGGAGCTGTTTTTT. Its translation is CASSVGPRGTGELFF.

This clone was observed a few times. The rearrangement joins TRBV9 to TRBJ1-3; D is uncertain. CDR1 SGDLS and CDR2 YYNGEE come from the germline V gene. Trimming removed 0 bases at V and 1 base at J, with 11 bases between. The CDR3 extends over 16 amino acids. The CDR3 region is CASSVDPRQSGNTIYF. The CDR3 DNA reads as TGTGCCAGCAGCGTAGACCCCCGGCAATCTGGAAACACCATATATTTT.

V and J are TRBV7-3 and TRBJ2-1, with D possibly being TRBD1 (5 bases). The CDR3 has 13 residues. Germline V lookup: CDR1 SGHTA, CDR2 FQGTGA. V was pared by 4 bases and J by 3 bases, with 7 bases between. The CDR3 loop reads CASSYDSYNEQFF. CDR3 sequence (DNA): TGTGCCAGCAGCTACGACAGCTACAATGAGCAGTTCTTC. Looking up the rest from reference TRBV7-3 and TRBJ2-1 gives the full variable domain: GAGVSQTPSNKVTEKGKYVELRCDPISGHTALYWYRQSLGQGPEFLIYFQGTGAADDSGLPNDRFFAVRPEGSVSTLKIQRTERGDSAVYLCASSYDSYNEQFFGPGTRLTVL.

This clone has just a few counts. In DNA form, the CDR3 reads TGTGCCAGCAGCCAAAACAGGGCGAACGAGCAGTACTTC. Amino acid sequence: CASSQNRANEQYF. The chain couples TRBV5-4 to TRBJ2-7; tentatively, D is TRBD1 (6 bases). Germline CDR1 and CDR2: SGHNT and YYREEE (reference sequence). V lost 4 bases and J 5 bases, leaving 13 bases between the germline ends. CDR3 length: 13 residues. The whole variable domain, filled in from reference TRBV5-4 and TRBJ2-7, reads ETGVTQSPTHLIKTRGQQVTLRCSSQSGHNTVSWYQQALGQGPQFIFQYYREEENGRGNFPPRFSGLQFPNYSSELNVNALELDDSALYLCASSQNRANEQYFGPGTRLTVT.

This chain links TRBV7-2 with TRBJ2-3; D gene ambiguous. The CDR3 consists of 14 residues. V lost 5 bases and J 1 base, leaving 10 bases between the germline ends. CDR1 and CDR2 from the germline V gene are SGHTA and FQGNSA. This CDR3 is CASSPRARTDTQYF. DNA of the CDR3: TGTGCCAGCAGCCCGAGAGCCCGCACAGATACGCAGTATTTT.

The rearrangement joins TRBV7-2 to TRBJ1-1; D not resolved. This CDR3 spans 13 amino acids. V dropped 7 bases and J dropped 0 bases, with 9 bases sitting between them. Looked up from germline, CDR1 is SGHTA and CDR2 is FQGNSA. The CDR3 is CASNSDMNTEAFF. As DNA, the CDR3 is TGTGCCAGCAACTCAGATATGAACACTGAAGCTTTCTTT.

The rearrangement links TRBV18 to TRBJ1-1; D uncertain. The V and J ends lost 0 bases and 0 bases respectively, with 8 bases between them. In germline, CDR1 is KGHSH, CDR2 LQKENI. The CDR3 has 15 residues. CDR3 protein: CASSPPLAVNTEAFF. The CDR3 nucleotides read TGTGCCAGCTCACCACCCTTAGCGGTGAACACTGAAGCTTTCTTT.

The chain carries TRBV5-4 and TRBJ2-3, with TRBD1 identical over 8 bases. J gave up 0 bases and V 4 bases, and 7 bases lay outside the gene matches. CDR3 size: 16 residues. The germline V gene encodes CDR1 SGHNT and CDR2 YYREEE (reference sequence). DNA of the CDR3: TGTGCCAGCAGCCTACCGGGACAGGAAAGCACAGATACGCAGTATTTT. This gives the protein CASSLPGQESTDTQYF.